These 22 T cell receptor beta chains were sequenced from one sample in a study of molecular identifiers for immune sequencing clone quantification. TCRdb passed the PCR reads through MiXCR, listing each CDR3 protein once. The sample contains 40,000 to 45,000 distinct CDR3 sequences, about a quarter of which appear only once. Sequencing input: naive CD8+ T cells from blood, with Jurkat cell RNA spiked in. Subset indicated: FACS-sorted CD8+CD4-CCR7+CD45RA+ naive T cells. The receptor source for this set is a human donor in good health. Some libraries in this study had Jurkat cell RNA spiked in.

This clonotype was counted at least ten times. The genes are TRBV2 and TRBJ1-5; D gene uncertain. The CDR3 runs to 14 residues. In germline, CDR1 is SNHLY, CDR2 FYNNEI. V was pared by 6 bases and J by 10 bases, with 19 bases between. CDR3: CASRDGLTGLPQHF. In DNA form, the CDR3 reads TGTGCCAGCAGGGATGGACTGACTGGATTACCCCAGCATTTT.

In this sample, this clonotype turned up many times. CDR3 sequence: CASSWGSGGQSTDTQYF. The CDR3 DNA follows: TGTGCCAGCAGCTGGGGTAGCGGGGGCCAGAGCACAGATACGCAGTATTTT. The chain joins TRBV5-6 to TRBJ2-3; 9 bases are shared with TRBD2. Trimming cost V 3 bases and J 0 bases; bases outside gene matches: 8. The CDR3 extends over 17 amino acids. Per germline, CDR1 SGHDT and CDR2 YYEEEE. Based on the CDR3 plus reference TRBV5-6 and TRBJ2-3, the full variable domain is DAGVTQSPTHLIKTRGQQVTLRCSPKSGHDTVSWYQQALGQGPQFIFQYYEEEERQRGNFPDRFSGHQFPNYSSELNVNALLLGDSALYLCASSWGSGGQSTDTQYFGPGTRLTVL.

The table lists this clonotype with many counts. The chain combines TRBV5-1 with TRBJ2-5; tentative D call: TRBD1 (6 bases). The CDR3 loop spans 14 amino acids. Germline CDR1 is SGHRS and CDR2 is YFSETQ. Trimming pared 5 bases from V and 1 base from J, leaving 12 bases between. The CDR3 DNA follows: TGCGCCAGCAGGTACGGGACATCCCAAGAGACCCAGTACTTC. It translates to CASRYGTSQETQYF.

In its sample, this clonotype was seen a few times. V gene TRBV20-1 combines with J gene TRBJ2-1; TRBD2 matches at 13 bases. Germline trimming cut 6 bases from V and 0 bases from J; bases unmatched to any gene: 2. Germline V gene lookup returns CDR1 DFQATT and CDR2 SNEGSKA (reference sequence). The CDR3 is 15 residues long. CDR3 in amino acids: CSAWTSGGSYNEQFF. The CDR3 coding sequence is TGCAGTGCCTGGACTAGCGGGGGCTCCTACAATGAGCAGTTCTTC.

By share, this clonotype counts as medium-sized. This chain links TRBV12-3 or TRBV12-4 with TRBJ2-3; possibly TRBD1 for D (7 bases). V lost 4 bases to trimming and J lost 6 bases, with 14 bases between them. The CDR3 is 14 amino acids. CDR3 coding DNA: TGTGCCAGCAGTTCCCAGACAGGGACTGATACGCAGTATTTT. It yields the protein CASSSQTGTDTQYF.

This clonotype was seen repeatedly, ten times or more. The CDR3 loop reads CANPGLAENYNEQFF. The CDR3 nucleotides are TGTGCCAACCCAGGACTAGCGGAAAATTACAATGAGCAGTTCTTC. This rearrangement joins TRBV2 to TRBJ2-1; TRBD2 aligns across 10 bases. The CDR3 contains 15 residues. Germline assignment: CDR1 SNHLY and CDR2 FYNNEI. V lost 10 bases and J lost 4; bases outside the gene matches: 10.

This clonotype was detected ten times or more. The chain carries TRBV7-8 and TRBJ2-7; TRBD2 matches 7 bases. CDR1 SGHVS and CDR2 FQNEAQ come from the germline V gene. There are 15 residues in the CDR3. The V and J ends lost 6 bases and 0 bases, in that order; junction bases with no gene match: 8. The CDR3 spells CASSPSGDHSYEQYF. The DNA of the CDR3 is TGTGCCAGCAGTCCGAGCGGGGATCACTCCTACGAGCAGTACTTC.

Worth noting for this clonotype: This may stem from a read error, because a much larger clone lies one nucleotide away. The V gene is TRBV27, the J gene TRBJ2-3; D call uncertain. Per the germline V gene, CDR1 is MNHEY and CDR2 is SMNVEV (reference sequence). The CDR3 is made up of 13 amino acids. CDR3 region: CASSSGFTDAQYF. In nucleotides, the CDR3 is TGTGCCAGCAGTTCCGGATTCACAGATGCGCAGTATTTT.

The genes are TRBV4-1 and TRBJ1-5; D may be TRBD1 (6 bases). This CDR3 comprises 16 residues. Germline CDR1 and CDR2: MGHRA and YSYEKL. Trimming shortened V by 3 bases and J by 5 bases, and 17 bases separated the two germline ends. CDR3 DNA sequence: TGCGCCAGCAGCCAGGGGGCGCGGGGCGGCCATCAGCCCCAGCATTTT. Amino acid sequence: CASSQGARGGHQPQHF.

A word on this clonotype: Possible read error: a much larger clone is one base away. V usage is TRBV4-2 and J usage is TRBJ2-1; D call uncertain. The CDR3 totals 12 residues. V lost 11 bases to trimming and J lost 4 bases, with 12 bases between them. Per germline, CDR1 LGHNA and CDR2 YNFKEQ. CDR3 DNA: TGTGCCTGCACCCTAGATTACAATGAGCAGTTCTTC. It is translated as CACTLDYNEQFF.

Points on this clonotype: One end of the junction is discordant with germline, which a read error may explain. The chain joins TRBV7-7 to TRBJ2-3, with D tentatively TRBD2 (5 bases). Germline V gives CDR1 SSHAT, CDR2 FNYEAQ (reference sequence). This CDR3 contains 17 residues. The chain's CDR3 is CASSLAGTGGPADPQYF. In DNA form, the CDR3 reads TGTGCTAGCAGCTTAGCTGGCACGGGCGGGCCGGCAGATCCGCAGTATTTT. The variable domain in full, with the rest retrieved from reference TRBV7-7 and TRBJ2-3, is GAGVSQSPRYKVTKRGQDVTLRCDPISSHATLYWYQQALGQGPEFLTYFNYEAQPDKSGLPSDRFSAERPEGSISTLTIQRTEQRDSAMYRCASSLAGTGGPADPQYFGPGTRLTVL.

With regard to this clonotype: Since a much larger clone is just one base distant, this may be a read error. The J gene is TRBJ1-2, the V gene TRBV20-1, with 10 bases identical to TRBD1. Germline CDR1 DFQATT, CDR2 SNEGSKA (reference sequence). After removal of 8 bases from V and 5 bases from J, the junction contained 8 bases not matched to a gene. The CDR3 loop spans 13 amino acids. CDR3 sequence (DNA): TGCAGTTCATGGGACAGGGGATTTTATGGCTACACCTTC. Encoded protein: CSSWDRGFYGYTF.

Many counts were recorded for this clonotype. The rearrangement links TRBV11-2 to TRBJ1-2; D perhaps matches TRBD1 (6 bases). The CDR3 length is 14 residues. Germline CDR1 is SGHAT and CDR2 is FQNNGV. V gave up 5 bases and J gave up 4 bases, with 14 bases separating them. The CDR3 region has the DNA TGTGCCAGCAGCCCGACAGGATTCAGCTATGGCTACACCTTC. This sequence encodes CASSPTGFSYGYTF.

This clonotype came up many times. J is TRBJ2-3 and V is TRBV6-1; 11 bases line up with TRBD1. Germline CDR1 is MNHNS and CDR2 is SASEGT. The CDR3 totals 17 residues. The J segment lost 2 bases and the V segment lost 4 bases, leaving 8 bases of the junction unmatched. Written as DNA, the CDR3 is TGTGCCAGCAGTGTGCTCCGGGACAGGGGGGTCACAGATACGCAGTATTTT. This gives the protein CASSVLRDRGVTDTQYF.

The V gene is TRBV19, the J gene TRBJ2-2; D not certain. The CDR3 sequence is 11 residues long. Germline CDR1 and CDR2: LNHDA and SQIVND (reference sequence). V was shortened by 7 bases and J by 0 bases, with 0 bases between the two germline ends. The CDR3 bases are TGTGCCAGTACGAACACCGGGGAGCTGTTTTTT. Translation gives CASTNTGELFF.

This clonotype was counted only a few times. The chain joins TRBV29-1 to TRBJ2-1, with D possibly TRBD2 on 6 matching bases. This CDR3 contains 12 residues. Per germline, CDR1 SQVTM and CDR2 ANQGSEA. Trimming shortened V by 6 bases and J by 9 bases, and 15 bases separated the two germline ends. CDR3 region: CSVSGGFGEQFF. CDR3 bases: TGCAGCGTAAGTGGGGGGTTTGGTGAGCAGTTCTTC.

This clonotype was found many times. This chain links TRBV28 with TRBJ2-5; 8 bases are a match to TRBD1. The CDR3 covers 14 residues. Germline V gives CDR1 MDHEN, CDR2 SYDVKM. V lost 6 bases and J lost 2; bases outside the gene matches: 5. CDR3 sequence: CASRRTGNQETQYF. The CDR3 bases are TGTGCCAGCAGGAGGACAGGGAATCAAGAGACCCAGTACTTC.

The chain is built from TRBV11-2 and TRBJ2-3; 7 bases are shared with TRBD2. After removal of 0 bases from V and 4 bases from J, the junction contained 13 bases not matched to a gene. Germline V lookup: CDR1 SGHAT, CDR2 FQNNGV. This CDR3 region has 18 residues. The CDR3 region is CASSLDLLAGLSPDTQYF. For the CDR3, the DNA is TGTGCCAGCAGCTTAGATCTTTTAGCGGGCCTTAGCCCAGATACGCAGTATTTT.

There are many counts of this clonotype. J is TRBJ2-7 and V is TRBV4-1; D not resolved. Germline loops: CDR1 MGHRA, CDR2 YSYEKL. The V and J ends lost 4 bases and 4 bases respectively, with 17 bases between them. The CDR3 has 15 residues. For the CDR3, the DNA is TGCGCCAGCAGCCTGCAGTGGGGTCTGGGGTACGAGCAGTACTTC. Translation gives CASSLQWGLGYEQYF.

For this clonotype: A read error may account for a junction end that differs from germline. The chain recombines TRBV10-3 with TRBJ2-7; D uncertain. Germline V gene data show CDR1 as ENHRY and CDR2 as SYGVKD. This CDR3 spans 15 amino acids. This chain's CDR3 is CTINPLEETSYEQYF. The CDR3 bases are TGTACCATCAACCCGCTAGAAGAGACCTCCTACGAGCAGTACTTC.

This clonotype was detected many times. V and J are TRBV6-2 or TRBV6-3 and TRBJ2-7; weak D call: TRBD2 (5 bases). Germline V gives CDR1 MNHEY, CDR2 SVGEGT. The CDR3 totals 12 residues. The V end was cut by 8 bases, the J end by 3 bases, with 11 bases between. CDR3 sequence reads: CASQSEGYEQYF. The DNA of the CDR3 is TGTGCCAGCCAGAGTGAGGGCTACGAGCAGTACTTC.

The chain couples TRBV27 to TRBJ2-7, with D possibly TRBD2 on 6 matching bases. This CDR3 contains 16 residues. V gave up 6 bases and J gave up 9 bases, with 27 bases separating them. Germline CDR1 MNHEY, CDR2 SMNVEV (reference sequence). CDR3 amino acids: CASRVWVGGRGYLQYF. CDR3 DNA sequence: TGTGCCAGCAGAGTTTGGGTTGGAGGGAGAGGTTACCTGCAGTACTTC.